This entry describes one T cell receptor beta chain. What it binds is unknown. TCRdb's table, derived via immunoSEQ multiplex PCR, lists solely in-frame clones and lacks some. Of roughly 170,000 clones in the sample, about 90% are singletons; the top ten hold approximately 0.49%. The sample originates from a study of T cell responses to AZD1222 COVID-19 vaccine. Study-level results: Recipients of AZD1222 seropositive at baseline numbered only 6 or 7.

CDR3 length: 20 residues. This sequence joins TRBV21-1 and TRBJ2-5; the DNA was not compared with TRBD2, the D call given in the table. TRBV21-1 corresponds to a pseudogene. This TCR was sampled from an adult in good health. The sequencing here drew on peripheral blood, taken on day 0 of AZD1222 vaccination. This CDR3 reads CASSTPPGLAGSVLGQTQYF. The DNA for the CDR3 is TGTGCCAGCAGCACTCCGCCGGGACTAGCGGGAAGTGTTTTGGGACAGACCCAGTACTTC.